This is a list of T cell receptor beta chains from one sample in a study of T cell repertoires in cytomegalovirus infection. MiXCR, applied by TCRdb to the reads, yields one record per CDR3 protein. The table has over 450,000 distinct CDR3 sequences, about 11% seen once. Sequenced sample: PBMCs. The receptors shown here come from a human donor in good health (CMV status not recorded). Some clones in this sample may be carry-over from other donors' samples. Both conserved end residues are part of each CDR3. Each record gives: J gene, V gene, clone size, D gene, CDR3 DNA, CDR3 protein. D genes are given only for firm matches. Size tells how often a clone was seen (once, few, many) or the class of an expanded clone, and some rows leave it out.

j_gene: TRBJ2-7
v_gene: TRBV7-2
abundance: many
d_gene: .
CDR3nt: TGTGCCAGCAGCTTAACCGCAACCTACGAGCAGTACTTC
CDR3aa: CASSLTATYEQYF

j_gene: TRBJ2-1
v_gene: TRBV4-1
abundance: .
d_gene: .
CDR3nt: TGCGCCAGCAGCCGCTACAGGGACGAGCAGTTCTTC
CDR3aa: CASSRYRDEQFF

j_gene: TRBJ1-2
v_gene: TRBV6-5
abundance: many
d_gene: .
CDR3nt: TGTGCCAGCAGTTACAGCGAAGCATATGGCTACACCTTC
CDR3aa: CASSYSEAYGYTF

j_gene: TRBJ2-7
v_gene: TRBV10-1
abundance: many
d_gene: TRBD2
CDR3nt: TGCGCCAGCAGACCGGGACTAGCAGGCGAGCAGTACTTC
CDR3aa: CASRPGLAGEQYF

j_gene: TRBJ2-5
v_gene: TRBV12-3/TRBV12-4
abundance: many
d_gene: TRBD2
CDR3nt: TGTGCCAGCAGTTTTAGCGGGGGGGAGACCCAGTACTTC
CDR3aa: CASSFSGGETQYF

j_gene: TRBJ2-5
v_gene: TRBV29-1
abundance: .
d_gene: .
CDR3nt: TGCAGCGTTGGAGGTGGCGCCTTCCTAGAGACCCAGTACTTC
CDR3aa: CSVGGGAFLETQYF

j_gene: TRBJ1-6
v_gene: TRBV10-3
abundance: many
d_gene: .
CDR3nt: TGTGCCATCAGGTCCGCCGGGGCTTCACCCCTCCACTTT
CDR3aa: CAIRSAGASPLHF

j_gene: TRBJ2-7
v_gene: TRBV7-9
abundance: many
d_gene: .
CDR3nt: TGTGCCAGCAGCTCCTTGGGGGCAACCTACGAGCAGTACTTC
CDR3aa: CASSSLGATYEQYF

j_gene: TRBJ2-6
v_gene: TRBV9
abundance: many
d_gene: .
CDR3nt: TGTGCCAGCAGCGTCCCCCGGGACTTGATGAGCTCTGGGGCCAACGTCCTGACTTTC
CDR3aa: CASSVPRDLMSSGANVLTF

j_gene: TRBJ2-5
v_gene: TRBV7-9
abundance: many
d_gene: TRBD2
CDR3nt: TGTGCCAGCGTGACTAGCGGGGGTTGGACCCAGTACTTC
CDR3aa: CASVTSGGWTQYF

j_gene: TRBJ1-1
v_gene: TRBV4-2
abundance: .
d_gene: .
CDR3nt: TGTGCCAGCAGCCAAGAAATGAAGGGACCTAACACTGAAGCTTTCTTT
CDR3aa: CASSQEMKGPNTEAFF

j_gene: TRBJ2-5
v_gene: TRBV7-9
abundance: many
d_gene: .
CDR3nt: TGTGCCAGCAGCTTAGAGTCTCAGAGGGAGACCCAGTACTTC
CDR3aa: CASSLESQRETQYF

j_gene: TRBJ2-7
v_gene: TRBV6-5
abundance: many
d_gene: TRBD2
CDR3nt: TGTGCCAGCAGTTACTTGTTGCGGCTAGCGGTAAATATTTCATACGAGCAGTACTTC
CDR3aa: CASSYLLRLAVNISYEQYF

j_gene: TRBJ2-2
v_gene: TRBV15
abundance: few
d_gene: .
CDR3nt: TGTGCCACCAGCAGAGATCCACAGGCCGTTGGAACCGGGGAGCTGTTTTTT
CDR3aa: CATSRDPQAVGTGELFF

j_gene: TRBJ2-1
v_gene: TRBV7-3
abundance: many
d_gene: TRBD2
CDR3nt: TGTGCCAGCAGCTTAATTGGGTCTAGCGGGATCAATGAGCAGTTCTTC
CDR3aa: CASSLIGSSGINEQFF

j_gene: TRBJ2-3
v_gene: TRBV3-1
abundance: many
d_gene: .
CDR3nt: TGTGCCAGCAGCCCTACCGGGAGTAGCACAGATACGCAGTATTTT
CDR3aa: CASSPTGSSTDTQYF

j_gene: TRBJ1-5
v_gene: TRBV6-1
abundance: many
d_gene: .
CDR3nt: TGTGCCAGCAGTGAATTTAGGTCGGACAGCCTCAATCAGCCCCAGCATTTT
CDR3aa: CASSEFRSDSLNQPQHF

j_gene: TRBJ1-3
v_gene: TRBV5-1
abundance: .
d_gene: .
CDR3nt: TGCGCCAGCAGCTTGGCCAACGCGGGGTCTGGAAACACCATATATTTT
CDR3aa: CASSLANAGSGNTIYF